Sequencing of this TCR beta chain was carried out in a study of OX40 agonist ivuxolimab in advanced cancers. Study information: The dose of intravenous ivuxolimab that patients received every 2 weeks ranged from 0.01 to 10 mg/kg.

Sequenced by immunoSEQ multiplex PCR; TCRdb stores in-frame clones only, minus some. The table has tens of thousands of clones, over 85% seen once. CDR3 length equals 13 residues. From germline, CDR1 is MNHEY and CDR2 SVGAGI. V shed 9 bases, J shed 3 bases, and the junction held 7 bases outside the gene matches. With autoimmune disease history or systemic immunosuppression, patients were excluded. Samples were taken at baseline and on day 1 of cycles 4 and 7. The V and J genes are TRBV6-5 and TRBJ2-7, with TRBD1 matching 8 bases. This TCR was recovered from an adult with an advanced solid tumor such as melanoma, head and neck, liver or kidney cancer. The material sequenced was CD4+ or CD8+ T cells sorted from blood, taken in a trial of the OX40 agonist ivuxolimab. CDR3 nucleotides: TGTGCCAGTCGAGACAGGGGAAGCTACGAGCAGTACTTC. This codes for CASRDRGSYEQYF.